The 5 T cell receptor beta chains listed next were all sequenced from one sample in a study of T cell repertoires in cytomegalovirus infection. TCRdb reprocessed the reads via MiXCR and lists one record per CDR3 protein. The sample holds hundreds of thousands of distinct CDR3 sequences, approximately 31% seen once. These receptors' antigens are unknown. The sequencing here drew on cultured CD8+ T cells from PBMCs, taken from culture after CMV antigen stimulation. The receptors here all came from a human donor in good health (CMV status not recorded). Some clones in this sample may be carry-over from other donors' samples.

Worth noting for this clonotype: One junction end disagrees with the germline gene, perhaps due to a read error. The chain has TRBV7-7 and TRBJ1-4; D is possibly TRBD1 (6 bases). The CDR3 is made up of 18 amino acids. From germline, CDR1 is SSHAT and CDR2 FNYEAQ (reference sequence). The CDR3, as DNA: TGTGCTAGCAGCTCCAAGACAGGTCGGAGGACAACTAATGAAAAACTGTTTTTT. Encoded protein: CASSSKTGRRTTNEKLFF. The variable domain in full, with the rest retrieved from reference TRBV7-7 and TRBJ1-4, is GAGVSQSPRYKVTKRGQDVTLRCDPISSHATLYWYQQALGQGPEFLTYFNYEAQPDKSGLPSDRFSAERPEGSISTLTIQRTEQRDSAMYRCASSSKTGRRTTNEKLFFGSGTQLSVL.

J is TRBJ1-2 and V is TRBV7-6, with D maybe TRBD1 (5 bases). Germline V lookup: CDR1 SGHVS, CDR2 FNYEAQ. CDR3 length equals 12 residues. The V end lost 3 bases, the J end lost 7 bases, and 9 bases lay between the germline ends. The CDR3 DNA sequence: TGTGCCAGCAGCTTCGGAGGGGTTGGCTACACCTTC. Amino acids: CASSFGGVGYTF. Full variable domain (rest looked up from reference TRBV7-6 and TRBJ1-2): GAGVSQSPRYKVTKRGQDVALRCDPISGHVSLYWYRQALGQGPEFLTYFNYEAQQDKSGLPNDRFSAERPEGSISTLTIQRTEQRDSAMYRCASSFGGVGYTFGSGTRLTVV.

This clonotype has more than one count but fewer than ten. The V gene is TRBV7-9, the J gene TRBJ1-1, with TRBD1 matching 8 bases. Germline V gives CDR1 SEHNR, CDR2 FQNEAQ (reference sequence). Trimming at V came to 5 bases and at J to 6 bases, leaving 8 bases not matched to a gene. This CDR3 comprises 14 residues. The CDR3, as DNA: TGTGCCAGCAGCAAACTAGACAGGGGCGCTGAAGCTTTCTTT. Protein product: CASSKLDRGAEAFF.

The chain has TRBV7-4 and TRBJ2-3; TRBD2 agrees at 10 bases. Germline V lookup: CDR1 SGHVT, CDR2 SQSDAQ. V trimming: 1 base; J trimming: 10 bases; junction bases outside the gene matches: 5. This CDR3 is built from 14 residues. The CDR3 sequence is CASSLGLAGDAQYF. CDR3 coding DNA: TGTGCCAGCAGCTTAGGACTAGCGGGTGATGCGCAGTATTTT.

This clonotype was seen a handful of times. This chain joins TRBV12-3 or TRBV12-4 and TRBJ2-7, with D possibly TRBD1 on 5 matching bases. Deletions cut 0 bases from V and 5 bases from J, with 11 bases between. This CDR3 is built from 14 residues. The CDR3 loop reads CASSLAAGLHEQYF. The CDR3 DNA follows: TGTGCCAGCAGTTTAGCGGCAGGGCTCCACGAGCAGTACTTC.